This TCR beta chain was sequenced for a study of CD8 T cells in Susac syndrome (dated by TCRdb to about 2019). Background for the entire study: Whether CD8+ T cell activation and differentiation in Susac syndrome was antigen driven was tested using repertoire sequencing.

RNA was extracted with the RNeasy kit and about 0.5 to 1 ug was reverse transcribed using random hexamers. TCR beta CDR3 regions were amplified with the immunoSEQ multiplex PCR assay covering 54 Vbeta and 13 Jbeta segments. To correct PCR amplification bias, a synthetic template baseline was used for both primer optimization and computational correction. In the source study's methods: Only productive sequences were kept, with reads annotated to V, D and J genes according to IMGT and analyzed in immunoSEQ Analyzer. Clonality was calculated as one minus the Shannon entropy normalized by log2 of the number of productive unique sequences. Public and private clones were assessed among the 100 most prevalent clones of each patient and control. Susac-specific clones were defined as absent from healthy and MS cohorts, 800 to 1,200 published viral clones and other ImmuneACCESS disease sequences. TCRdb cleaned the public reads at Q25 with fastp, built clones with MiXCR and kept in-frame beta chains. Merged by CDR3 protein, the rows form single entries marked with the most common genes and DNA. For this entry, the V and J calls and clone size follow TCRdb and not the study's own pipeline. This sample gives around 200,000 distinct CDR3 sequences in total; 85% to 95% of them show up just once. The ten largest clones take up approximately 0.1% of the sample.

Peripheral blood CD8+ and CD4+ T cells from healthy donors, Susac syndrome patients and multiple sclerosis patients were profiled using high-throughput TCR beta sequencing. The healthy donors served as controls matched for age and sex. Bulk CD8+ and CD4+ T cells were purified by magnetic negative isolation, whereas CD8+ TEMRA cells were enriched by FACS. Blood was drawn into EDTA tubes, processed within 24 hours, and PBMCs were isolated by density gradient centrifugation. PBMCs intended for TCR sequencing were cryopreserved in liquid nitrogen and were subsequently thawed in a 37 degrees C water bath. A purity of at least 90% was achieved for sorted or isolated CD4+, CD8+ and CD8+ TEMRA cells. General study outcomes and caveats: The number of individuals in the TCR sequencing and HLA analysis was recognized as being relatively small.

As concerns this clonotype: Its antigen is not yet known. Base quality data are lacking; no much larger clone is found one base away.

The sequence was obtained from a human donor in good health. The sequenced sample consisted of CD4+ T cells from PBMCs.

The nucleotide sequence reads as follows: TGTGCCACCAGCAGAGGCCGACAGGACAATCAGCCCCAGCATTTT. This sequence encodes CATSRGRQDNQPQHF. The chain couples TRBV15 to TRBJ1-5; D gene: possibly TRBD1, on 6 matching bases. From cysteine to phenylalanine, the CDR3 is 15 amino acids long. Of all the DNA, just the CDR3 is kept, 45 bases in frame from base 1. A distance of 10 bases separates the germline ends of V and J, which lose 1 base and 3 bases respectively. CDR1 and CDR2 were assigned from the germline V gene (reference sequence) as LNHNV and YYDKDF.